This T cell receptor beta chain was sequenced in a study of cytomegalovirus exposure and HLA in healthy donors. It was with 60 Vbeta and 13 Jbeta primers that the PCR ran. Per the original methods: An analysis that came later counted 73 million or so unique TCR beta chains, approximately 12 million shared. Data came from immunoSEQ multiplex PCR; TCRdb stores just in-frame clones and leaves some out. V and J calls and clone size are those listed in that table; D and trimming were worked out from the DNA. The sample lists more than 100,000 clones, about 70% seen once, with 4.1% in the top ten. Germline CDR1 and CDR2: LGHNA and YSLEER. The CDR3 loop spans 15 amino acids. V lost 8 bases to trimming and J lost 2 bases; unmatched junction nucleotides: 12.

The chain has TRBV4-3 and TRBJ2-7, with TRBD2 matching 7 bases. Sequenced material: PBMCs. The sequence derives from a middle-aged woman in good health and CMV-seronegative. This CDR3 is CASAKGLGDTYEQYF. The CDR3 nucleotides read TGCGCCAGCGCCAAAGGACTAGGGGATACCTACGAGCAGTACTTC.